This TCR beta chain was recorded in a study of blood T cell repertoires in COVID-19. Study-wide background: Acute and convalescent COVID-19 samples came from the United States, Italy and Spain.

The V gene end was trimmed by 3 bases and the J gene end by 7 bases; junction bases not matched to a gene: 4. CDR1 and CDR2 (germline): MNHEY, SMNVEV (reference sequence). CDR3 length: 13 residues. In the original processing: Cell counts per sample came from amplifying reference gene primers. TCRdb keeps only in-frame clones here, not all; method: immunoSEQ multiplex PCR. Clone size and the V and J calls come from that table; the DNA yielded D and trimming. Of about 190,000 clones listed, under 90% were seen once; the top ten hold under 8%. Material for sequencing was peripheral blood. The genes are TRBV27 and TRBJ1-2; 8 nucleotides match TRBD1. The TCR was taken from a man aged 55 to 70 with acute or convalescent COVID-19. The CDR3, as DNA: TGTGCCAGCAGTTTGTACAGGGGGATTGGCTACACCTTC. Its translation is CASSLYRGIGYTF.